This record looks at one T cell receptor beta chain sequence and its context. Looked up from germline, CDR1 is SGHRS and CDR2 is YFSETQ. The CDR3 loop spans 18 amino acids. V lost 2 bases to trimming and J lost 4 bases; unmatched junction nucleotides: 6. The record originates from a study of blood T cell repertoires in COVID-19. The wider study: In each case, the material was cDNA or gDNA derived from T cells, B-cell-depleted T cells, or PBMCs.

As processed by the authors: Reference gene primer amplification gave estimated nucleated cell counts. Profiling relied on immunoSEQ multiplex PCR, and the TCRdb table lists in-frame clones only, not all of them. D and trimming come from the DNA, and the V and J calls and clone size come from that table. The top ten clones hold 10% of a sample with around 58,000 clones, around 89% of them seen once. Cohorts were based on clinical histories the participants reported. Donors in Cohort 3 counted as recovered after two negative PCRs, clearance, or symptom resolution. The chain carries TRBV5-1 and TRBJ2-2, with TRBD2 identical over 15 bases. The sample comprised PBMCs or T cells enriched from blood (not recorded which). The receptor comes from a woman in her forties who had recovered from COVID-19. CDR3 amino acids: CASSFGLAGGTSTGELFF. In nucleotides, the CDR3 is TGCGCCAGCAGCTTCGGACTAGCGGGGGGGACGAGCACCGGGGAGCTGTTTTTT.